The clone carrying this T cell receptor (beta chain) was counted at least ten times. The target antigen is unknown. Across 18 months, stable Graves' hyperthyroidism was marked by no progression to ophthalmopathy. The patients, who ranged from 18 to 65 in age, presented with newly diagnosed hyperthyroidism lasting under 2 months. The source material, RNA transcripts, was used to amplify TCR beta CDR3 regions. The HTBI set primed first-round TCR CDR3 RT-PCR. Using its own MiXCR run on the multiplex PCR reads, TCRdb lists one record per CDR3 protein. The sample holds around 620,000 distinct CDR3 sequences, about a sixth seen once. The data were taken from a study of T cells in Graves' hyperthyroidism and ophthalmopathy. Study-wide background: It was at initial diagnosis, before any treatment, that peripheral blood was collected. Overall study results and limits: It was a median approximately 7.1 months before onset that the model predicted ophthalmopathy.

The V end lost 6 bases, the J end lost 2 bases, and 9 bases lay between the germline ends. This CDR3 is built from 13 residues. CDR1 and CDR2 (germline): MDHEN, SYDVKM. This sequence joins TRBV28 and TRBJ2-3; D unclear. This clonotype was obtained from a woman aged 30 to 39 with Graves' hyperthyroidism. The material sequenced was blood. The CDR3 DNA is TGTGCCAGCAGAGCAGGAATCACAGATACGCAGTATTTT. The encoded protein is CASRAGITDTQYF. Based on the CDR3 plus reference TRBV28 and TRBJ2-3, the full variable domain is DVKVTQSSRYLVKRTGEKVFLECVQDMDHENMFWYRQDPGLGLRLIYFSYDVKMKEKGDIPEGYSVSREKKERFSLILESASTNQTSMYLCASRAGITDTQYFGPGTRLTVL.